The sequence of this T cell receptor (beta chain) was determined in a study of T cell repertoires in cytomegalovirus infection. Study-level information: Newly reported HLA-C-restricted and thoroughly characterized HLA-B-restricted CMV epitopes were employed. Through public TCR beta signatures, both CMV infection and matching HLA type were indicated. Findings of the study overall: HLA-C-restricted TCR beta clonotypes specific for CMV led the ex vivo response.

With respect to this clonotype: What it binds is not known.

MiXCR, applied by TCRdb to the reads, yields one record per CDR3 protein. The table includes 700,000 to 900,000 distinct CDR3 sequences, roughly 28% detected once. Germline CDR1 reads SEHNR; CDR2 reads FQNEAQ (reference sequence). The V gene lost 4 bases and the J gene lost 2 bases, with 11 bases spanning the gap. The CDR3 has 14 residues. This clonotype was sampled from a human donor in good health (CMV status not recorded). Some clones in this sample may be carry-over from other donors' samples. The chain carries TRBV7-9 and TRBJ1-1; possible D gene TRBD1, 5 bases. The source was cultured CD8+ T cells from PBMCs, collected from culture after CMV antigen stimulation. The CDR3 protein is CASSSPGGNTEAFF. The CDR3, as DNA: TGTGCCAGCAGCTCCCCTGGGGGTAACACTGAAGCTTTCTTT.